This T cell receptor (beta chain) stems from a study of blood T cells in healthy people across ages. Trimming left V 6 bases short and J 3 bases short, with 11 bases between. Germline assignment: CDR1 MNHNS and CDR2 SASEGT. The CDR3 covers 13 residues. Healthy Caucasian individuals from Russia aged about 6 to 100 served as donors. Donors each provided about 9.5 milliliters of peripheral blood. In each sample, at least 7 million PBMCs were isolated. Together with a sample-barcoded 5' primer, a J-beta primer mix was included in a second PCR lasting roughly 6 to 12 cycles. A template-switch adaptor with 12 random nucleotides tagged each cDNA molecule. TCRdb passed the 5' RACE reads through MiXCR, listing each CDR3 protein once. Of 700,000 or so distinct CDR3 sequences in the sample, roughly 43% were seen once.

The sequence came from a man aged 80 or over in good health. This rearrangement joins TRBV6-1 to TRBJ1-1; D gene uncertain. Source material: blood. CDR3 sequence: CASRRERDTEAFF. The DNA for the CDR3 is TGTGCCAGCAGAAGAGAGAGGGACACTGAAGCTTTCTTT.